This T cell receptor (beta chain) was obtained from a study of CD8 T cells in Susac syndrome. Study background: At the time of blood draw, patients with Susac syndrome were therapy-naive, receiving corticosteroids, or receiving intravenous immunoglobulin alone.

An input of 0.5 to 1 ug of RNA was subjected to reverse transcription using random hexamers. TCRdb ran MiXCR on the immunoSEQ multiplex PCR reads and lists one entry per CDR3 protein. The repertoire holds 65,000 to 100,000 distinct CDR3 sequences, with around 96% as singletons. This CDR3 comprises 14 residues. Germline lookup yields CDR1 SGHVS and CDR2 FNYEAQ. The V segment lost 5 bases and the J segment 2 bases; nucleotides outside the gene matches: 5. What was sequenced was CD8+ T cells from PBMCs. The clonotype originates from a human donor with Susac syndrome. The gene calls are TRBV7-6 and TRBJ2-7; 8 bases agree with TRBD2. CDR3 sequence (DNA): TGTGCCAGCAGCACACTAGCGGATGCCTACGAGCAGTACTTC. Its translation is CASSTLADAYEQYF.